The 28 T cell receptor beta chains reported below all come from one sample, sequenced in a study of molecular identifiers for immune sequencing clone quantification. TCRdb re-called the PCR reads with MiXCR, one entry per CDR3 protein. The sample has about 640,000 distinct CDR3 sequences; approximately 20% are singletons. Sequences were obtained from naive CD8+ T cells from blood, with Jurkat cell RNA spiked in. Subset indicated: FACS-sorted CD8+CD4-CCR7+CD45RA+ naive T cells. The source is a human donor in good health. Some libraries in this study had Jurkat cell RNA spiked in.

The table lists this clonotype with many counts. This chain links TRBV4-2 with TRBJ2-7; TRBD2 aligns across 11 bases. The trim removed 0 bases at V and 3 bases at J, leaving 7 bases unmatched. Germline V lookup: CDR1 LGHNA, CDR2 YNFKEQ. This CDR3 has 17 amino acids. The CDR3 here is CASSQDPLAGGGYEQYF. The CDR3 bases are TGTGCCAGCAGCCAAGATCCGCTAGCGGGAGGAGGCTACGAGCAGTACTTC.

About this clonotype itself: A much larger clone lies a single base off, so this may be a read error. V gene TRBV29-1 combines with J gene TRBJ1-1; the D gene is possibly TRBD1 (5 bases). The length of the CDR3 is 12 residues. From germline, CDR1 is SQVTM and CDR2 ANQGSEA. CDR3 DNA sequence: TGCAGCGTGGCAGGGCAGAACGCTGAAGCTTTCTTT. Translation gives CSVAGQNAEAFF.

Of note for this clonotype: At one end the junction does not follow the germline gene, possibly because of a read error. The V call is TRBV10-3, the J call TRBJ1-1; 7 bases agree with TRBD1. The CDR3 totals 14 residues. The germline gives CDR1 ENHRY, CDR2 SYGVKD. This CDR3 is CAVSGKGADTEAFF. The CDR3 nucleotides read TGTGCCGTCAGTGGGAAGGGGGCAGACACTGAAGCTTTCTTT.

This clonotype was observed a few times. V usage is TRBV6-5 and J usage is TRBJ2-1, with TRBD2 matching 10 bases. Germline CDR1 MNHEY, CDR2 SVGAGI. V gave up 4 bases and J gave up 3 bases; unmatched junction bases: 6. The CDR3 has 16 residues. CDR3: CASSSPERGGYNEQFF. DNA for the CDR3: TGTGCCAGCAGTTCTCCGGAGCGGGGGGGCTACAATGAGCAGTTCTTC.

This clonotype was picked up many times. The chain uses TRBV7-2 and TRBJ1-6; the match to TRBD1 covers 8 bases. Germline CDR1 is SGHTA and CDR2 is FQGNSA. V gave up 3 bases and J gave up 9 bases; unmatched junction bases: 7. The CDR3 loop spans 15 amino acids. The CDR3 loop reads CASSFSGGFSSPLHF. The DNA of the CDR3 is TGTGCCAGCAGCTTTTCAGGGGGCTTTAGTTCACCCCTCCACTTT.

In this sample, this clonotype turned up many times. The J gene is TRBJ2-7, the V gene TRBV7-9; D gene unclear. The V gene lost 5 bases and the J gene lost 6 bases, with 14 bases spanning the gap. Germline V gene lookup returns CDR1 SEHNR and CDR2 FQNEAQ (reference sequence). There are 13 residues in the CDR3. The CDR3: CASSPGPSIEQYF. The CDR3, as DNA: TGTGCCAGCAGCCCCGGGCCCTCTATCGAGCAGTACTTC.

This clonotype was counted ten times or more. The chain joins TRBV2 to TRBJ1-2, with D possibly being TRBD1 (6 bases). Per the germline V gene, CDR1 is SNHLY and CDR2 is FYNNEI. The CDR3 spans 14 residues. Trimming shortened V by 8 bases and J by 6 bases, and 19 bases separated the two germline ends. The CDR3 is CASSVGQGMDGYTF. CDR3 bases: TGTGCCAGCTCGGTTGGGCAGGGGATGGATGGCTACACCTTC. Variable domain in full (rest from reference TRBV2 and TRBJ1-2): EPEVTQTPSHQVTQMGQEVILRCVPISNHLYFYWYRQILGQKVEFLVSFYNNEISEKSEIFDDQFSVERPDGSNFTLKIRSTKLEDSAMYFCASSVGQGMDGYTFGSGTRLTVV.

Comments on this clonotype: A read error may be the cause here, since a much bigger clone is one base away. The rearrangement uses TRBV5-6 and TRBJ1-1; the D gene is possibly TRBD1 (5 bases). CDR1 SGHDT and CDR2 YYEEEE come from the germline V gene. There are 13 residues in the CDR3. CDR3 nucleotides: TGTGCCAGCAGCCCGGGGGAGGGCACTGAAGCTCTCTTT. As protein: CASSPGEGTEALF. The full variable domain, rest sourced from reference TRBV5-6 and TRBJ1-1, is DAGVTQSPTHLIKTRGQQVTLRCSPKSGHDTVSWYQQALGQGPQFIFQYYEEEERQRGNFPDRFSGHQFPNYSSELNVNALLLGDSALYLCASSPGEGTEALFGQGTRLTVV.

This clonotype was recorded only once. A clone one base away is much larger, so this may be a read error. This chain joins TRBV4-3 and TRBJ2-1; D is perhaps TRBD2 (5 bases). Germline values: CDR1 LGHNA, CDR2 YSLEER. The CDR3 totals 16 residues. This CDR3 is CASSQDYASRDNGQFF. CDR3 in DNA: TGCGCCAGCAGCCAAGATTATGCTAGCAGAGACAATGGGCAGTTCTTC.

A few counts support this clonotype. The rearrangement links TRBV6-2 or TRBV6-3 to TRBJ2-7; tentative D call: TRBD1 (6 bases). Germline assignment: CDR1 MNHEY and CDR2 SVGEGT. V was trimmed by 7 bases and J by 3 bases, leaving 13 bases between them. The CDR3 contains 13 residues. The CDR3 nucleotides are TGTGCCAGCACCCTGACAGGCCTCTACGAGCAGTACTTC. Its protein product is CASTLTGLYEQYF.

Ten or more counts support this clonotype. The chain carries TRBV7-9 and TRBJ1-1; weak D call: TRBD1 (5 bases). The CDR3 covers 15 residues. Germline-derived CDR1 and CDR2 are SEHNR and FQNEAQ (reference sequence). V lost 0 bases, J lost 0 bases, and 8 bases lay in between. CDR3 loop: CASSLARQLNTEAFF. CDR3 sequence (DNA): TGTGCCAGCAGCTTAGCCCGACAGTTGAACACTGAAGCTTTCTTT.

This clonotype has only a few counts. DNA for the CDR3: TGCAGTGCTTTGGACAGATATAGCAATCAGCCCCAGCATTTT. This codes for CSALDRYSNQPQHF. This rearrangement joins TRBV20-1 to TRBJ1-5; perhaps TRBD1 as D (6 bases). The CDR3 length is 14 residues. The ends were cut back, 5 bases at V and 0 bases at J, with 11 bases in the middle. Per germline, CDR1 DFQATT and CDR2 SNEGSKA (reference sequence).

As to this clonotype: A much more abundant neighbour one base away suggests this may be a read error. V gene TRBV15 combines with J gene TRBJ2-5, with 9 bases identical to TRBD2. This CDR3 has 16 residues. Germline V gives CDR1 LNHNV, CDR2 YYDKDF (reference sequence). The J segment lost 5 bases and the V segment lost 4 bases, leaving 11 bases of the junction unmatched. The CDR3 loop reads CATSIGTSSHGETQYF. The CDR3 bases are TGTGCCACCAGCATAGGGACTAGCAGCCACGGGGAGACCCAGTACTTC.

Of note for this clonotype: This could be a read error, since a much larger clone is one nucleotide away. The chain recombines TRBV4-3 with TRBJ2-7; 7 bases line up with TRBD2. The V gene end was trimmed by 0 bases and the J gene end by 2 bases; junction bases not matched to a gene: 10. Germline V CDR1 and CDR2: LGHNA, YSLEER. The CDR3 sequence is 17 residues long. In nucleotides, the CDR3 is TGCGCCAGCAGCCAAGATGTTAGCGGGTTTCCCACCTACGAGCAGTACTTC. It specifies CASSQDVSGFPTYEQYF.

This clonotype was recorded many times. The V gene is TRBV28, the J gene TRBJ2-7; possibly TRBD2 for D (6 bases). Trimming pared 5 bases from V and 2 bases from J, leaving 19 bases between. Germline CDR1 reads MDHEN; CDR2 reads SYDVKM. CDR3 length: 16 amino acids. CDR3 in amino acids: CASSPPWGDPAYEQYF. CDR3 nucleotide sequence: TGTGCCAGCAGTCCCCCCTGGGGGGACCCAGCCTACGAGCAGTACTTC.

As to this clonotype: One base away lies a much larger clone, so this may be a sequencing read error. The chain links TRBV19 to TRBJ2-5; 8 bases fit TRBD2. Germline V CDR1 and CDR2: LNHDA, SQIVND (reference sequence). The CDR3 runs 16 residues. DNA of the CDR3: TGTGCCAGTAGTGCCACTAGCGGAGGCGGGCAAGAGACCCAGCACTTC. Translated, it gives CASSATSGGGQETQHF.

Note on this clonotype: Since no conserved phenylalanine or tryptophan closes the CDR3, a read error is the likely cause. The rearrangement links TRBV19 to TRBJ2-7; 7 bases match TRBD1. The CDR3 runs 14 residues. Germline trimming cut 4 bases from V and 2 bases from J; bases unmatched to any gene: 5. CDR1 LNHDA and CDR2 SQIVND come from the germline V gene (reference sequence). CDR3 sequence (DNA): TGTGCCAGTAGTAGCCGCGACAGGGCCTACGAGCAGTACTCC. Translation gives CASSSRDRAYEQYS.

As regards this clonotype: It may be a read error: a sequence one base away is much more abundant. Because it lacks the conserved phenylalanine or tryptophan at the end, this CDR3 is likely a read error. The rearrangement uses TRBV30 and TRBJ1-6, with 9 nucleotides matching TRBD1. After removal of 2 bases from V and 11 bases from J, the junction contained 7 bases not matched to a gene. The CDR3 loop spans 14 amino acids. Germline V lookup: CDR1 GTSNPN, CDR2 SVGIG (reference sequence). The CDR3 here is CAWSTPGQGPPLHS. CDR3 sequence (DNA): TGTGCCTGGAGTACACCGGGACAGGGCCCACCCCTCCACTCT.

Remarks on this clonotype: This may be a read error, as it is one base from a much larger clone. The V gene is TRBV4-1, the J gene TRBJ2-3; a possible D gene is TRBD1 (5 bases). Germline V CDR1 and CDR2: MGHRA, YSYEKL. The CDR3 has 17 residues. This CDR3 is CASGQPSSGLSTDTQYF. CDR3 sequence (DNA): TGCGCCAGCGGCCAACCCTCCTCAGGGCTAAGCACAGATACGCAGTATTTT.

V gene TRBV9 combines with J gene TRBJ2-2; D unresolved. This CDR3 has 17 amino acids. Germline-derived CDR1 and CDR2 are SGDLS and YYNGEE. With 2 bases removed from V and 2 bases from J, the gap between germline ends came to 16 bases. The CDR3 DNA reads as TGTGCCAGCAGCGTTGGTTTATCAAAGCCTAACACCGGGGAGCTGTTTTTT. It translates to CASSVGLSKPNTGELFF.

This clonotype was seen a handful of times. The rearrangement joins TRBV5-1 to TRBJ2-1; D remains unclear. Germline loops: CDR1 SGHRS, CDR2 YFSETQ. V was shortened by 4 bases and J by 0 bases, with 11 bases between the two germline ends. The CDR3 sequence is 15 residues long. The CDR3 here is CASSQPTSSYNEQFF. The CDR3 DNA follows: TGCGCCAGCAGCCAACCAACGAGCTCCTACAATGAGCAGTTCTTC.

This clonotype was detected ten times or more. This chain uses TRBV14 with TRBJ1-2; D is unclear. The CDR3 extends over 12 amino acids. Trimming took 1 base from V and 9 from J, leaving 9 bases between them. Germline V lookup: CDR1 SGHDN, CDR2 FVKESK. CDR3 loop: CASSQVMGSYTF. As DNA, the CDR3 is TGTGCCAGCAGCCAAGTTATGGGGAGCTACACCTTC. Looking up the rest from reference TRBV14 and TRBJ1-2 gives the full variable domain: EAGVTQFPSHSVIEKGQTVTLRCDPISGHDNLYWYRRVMGKEIKFLLHFVKESKQDESGMPNNRFLAERTGGTYSTLKVQPAELEDSGVYFCASSQVMGSYTFGSGTRLTVV.

The V and J genes are TRBV5-4 and TRBJ1-2; a possible D gene is TRBD1 (5 bases). The CDR3 consists of 15 residues. V was pared by 0 bases and J by 2 bases, with 11 bases between. Looked up from germline, CDR1 is SGHNT and CDR2 is YYREEE (reference sequence). In DNA, the CDR3 is TGTGCCAGCAGCTTGGAACAGGCGAGCAACTATGGCTACACCTTC. It codes for CASSLEQASNYGYTF.

At least ten counts were recorded for this clonotype. The rearrangement links TRBV25-1 to TRBJ1-1, with 7 bases fitting TRBD1. Looked up from germline, CDR1 is MGHDK and CDR2 is SYGVNS. The CDR3 is made up of 15 amino acids. The ends lost 4 bases at V and 3 bases at J; junction bases unmatched: 8. CDR3 residues: CASSAQQGWYTEAFF. CDR3 sequence (DNA): TGTGCCAGCAGTGCCCAACAGGGGTGGTACACTGAAGCTTTCTTT.

This clonotype was observed a handful of times. The chain carries TRBV27 and TRBJ2-7; TRBD1 is a possible D gene (5 bases). This CDR3 contains 11 residues. CDR1 and CDR2 from the germline V gene are MNHEY and SMNVEV (reference sequence). V was shortened by 8 bases and J by 3 bases, with 8 bases between the two germline ends. This CDR3 reads CASGRGYEQYF. The DNA for the CDR3 is TGTGCCAGCGGTAGGGGCTACGAGCAGTACTTC.

This clonotype was found many times. The chain employs TRBV6-1 and TRBJ2-7; D is ambiguous. This CDR3 region has 13 residues. CDR1 is MNHNS and CDR2 is SASEGT in the germline V gene. V lost 2 bases and J lost 7, with 12 bases in between. The CDR3 DNA sequence: TGTGCCAGCAGTGAAAGACCGTTCGTGGAGCAGTACTTC. It encodes CASSERPFVEQYF.

This clonotype was observed a few times. The chain couples TRBV12-3 or TRBV12-4 to TRBJ1-1; D gene uncertain. This CDR3 region has 15 residues. V was pared by 3 bases and J by 1 base, with 12 bases between. Here the CDR3 reads CASSLYARPNTEAFF. The CDR3 nucleotides read TGTGCCAGCAGTTTGTATGCTCGGCCGAACACTGAAGCTTTCTTT.

The chain employs TRBV6-2 or TRBV6-3 and TRBJ2-7, with 8 bases aligning to TRBD2. Germline V CDR1 and CDR2: MNHEY, SVGEGT. The CDR3 runs 15 residues. Germline trimming cut 0 bases from V and 2 bases from J; bases unmatched to any gene: 3. The CDR3 coding sequence is TGTGCCAGCAGTTACTCAGCGGGAGTGGCCTACGAGCAGTACTTC. Translation: CASSYSAGVAYEQYF.